This T cell receptor beta chain was captured in a study of identifying expanded T cells in peripheral blood. Whole-study findings and limits: Differentially abundant clones: about 1.3 between replicates, just under 17 at 2 to 3 weeks, around 19 at four. Approximately two-week clone count variance significantly increased as total template count grew.

Sequenced by immunoSEQ multiplex PCR; TCRdb stores in-frame clones only, minus some. This table holds more than 85,000 clones, roughly 90% found once. The CDR3 extends over 15 amino acids. V was clipped by 5 bases and J by 7 bases, with 21 bases between them. The germline CDR1 and CDR2 sequences are SNHLY and FYNNEI. This clone appeared once. Antigen unknown. The sample taken for sequencing was blood. This chain joins TRBV2 and TRBJ2-7; a possible D gene is TRBD2 (6 bases). This clonotype was obtained from a person aged 18-70 years in good health. Written as DNA, the CDR3 is TGTGCCAGCAGTACCCAGGACTACCGGGCAGGGGAGCAGTACTTC. As protein: CASSTQDYRAGEQYF.